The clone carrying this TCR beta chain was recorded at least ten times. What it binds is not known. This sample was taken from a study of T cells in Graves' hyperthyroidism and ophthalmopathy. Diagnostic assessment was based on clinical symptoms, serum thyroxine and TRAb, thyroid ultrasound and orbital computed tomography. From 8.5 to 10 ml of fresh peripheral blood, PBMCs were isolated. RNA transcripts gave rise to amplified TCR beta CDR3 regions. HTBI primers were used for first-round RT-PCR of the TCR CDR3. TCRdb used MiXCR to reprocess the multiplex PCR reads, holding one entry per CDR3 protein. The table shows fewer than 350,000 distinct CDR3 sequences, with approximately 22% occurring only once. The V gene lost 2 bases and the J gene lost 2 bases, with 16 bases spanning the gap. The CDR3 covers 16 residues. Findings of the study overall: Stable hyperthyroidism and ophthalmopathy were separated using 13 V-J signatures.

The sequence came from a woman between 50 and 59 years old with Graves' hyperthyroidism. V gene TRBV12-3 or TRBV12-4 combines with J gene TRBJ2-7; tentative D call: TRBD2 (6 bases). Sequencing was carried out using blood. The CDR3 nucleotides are TGTGCCAGCAGTTTATCCGGCCGGGAGACTACCTACGAGCAGTACTTC. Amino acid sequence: CASSLSGRETTYEQYF.